This TCR beta chain stems from a study of metastatic and nonmetastatic thyroid tumors. Study-wide context: The comparison covered peripheral blood and tumor or nodule tissue in malignant and benign thyroid patients.

This CDR3 is 14 amino acids long. The germline gives CDR1 SGDLS, CDR2 YYNGEE. The V end lost 0 bases, the J end lost 5 bases, and 9 bases lay between the germline ends. Study-wide results and caveats: The study reportedly found significantly higher TCR beta diversity in malignant thyroid tumors than benign nodules, in blood and tumor.

Before thyroid surgery, none of the patients had received any treatment. TCRdb reassembled clones from the PCR reads with MiXCR. This table has over 20,000 clones, under 35% appearing once. This clone has a count of ten or more. Its antigen is undetermined. The clonotype was recovered from a female donor with papillary thyroid cancer or a benign thyroid nodule (not recorded which). Some clones in this sample may be carry-over from other donors' samples. V usage is TRBV9 and J usage is TRBJ2-1; D not resolved. Sequenced input: blood. CDR3 coding DNA: TGTGCCAGCAGCGTAGATGCCGAAAACAATGAGCAGTTCTTC. Its translation: CASSVDAENNEQFF. Based on the CDR3 plus reference TRBV9 and TRBJ2-1, the full variable domain is DSGVTQTPKHLITATGQRVTLRCSPRSGDLSVYWYQQSLDQGLQFLIQYYNGEERAKGNILERFSAQQFPDLHSELNLSSLELGDSALYFCASSVDAENNEQFFGPGTRLTVL.